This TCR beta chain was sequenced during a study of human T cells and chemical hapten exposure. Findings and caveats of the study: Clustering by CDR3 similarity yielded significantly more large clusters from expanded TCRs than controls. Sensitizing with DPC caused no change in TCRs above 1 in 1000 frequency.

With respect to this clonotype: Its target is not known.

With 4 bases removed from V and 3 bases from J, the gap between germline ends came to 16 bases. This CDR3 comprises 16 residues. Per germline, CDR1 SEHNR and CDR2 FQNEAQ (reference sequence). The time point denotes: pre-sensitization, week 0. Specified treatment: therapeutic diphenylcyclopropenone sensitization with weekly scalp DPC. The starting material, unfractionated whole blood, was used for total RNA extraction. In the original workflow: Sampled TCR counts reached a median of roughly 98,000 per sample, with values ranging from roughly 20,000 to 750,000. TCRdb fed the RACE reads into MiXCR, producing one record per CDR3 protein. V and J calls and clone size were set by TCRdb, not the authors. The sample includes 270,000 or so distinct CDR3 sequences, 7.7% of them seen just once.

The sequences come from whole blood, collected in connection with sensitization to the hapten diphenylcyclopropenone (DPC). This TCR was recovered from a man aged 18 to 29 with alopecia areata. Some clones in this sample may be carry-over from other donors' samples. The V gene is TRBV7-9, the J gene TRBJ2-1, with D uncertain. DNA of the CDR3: TGTGCCAGCAGCTCCCGGACCAAATTGGGCTACAATGAGCAGTTCTTC. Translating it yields CASSSRTKLGYNEQFF.